This T cell receptor beta chain was sequenced in a study of PD-L1 blockade in urothelial cancer (dated by TCRdb to the late 2010s). Regarding the complete study: All patients started therapy around 2014 and received atezolizumab 1,200 mg intravenously every 3 weeks. Twenty-five of 29 patients were males with bladder-origin urothelial cancer, and about 65% of the roughly 29 reported a prior smoking history. Patients had an ECOG performance status of 0 or 1 and had received between 0 and 3 prior chemotherapy regimens. Blood samples were analyzed at 3 weeks after treatment start (second dose) and at 6 weeks after treatment start. Blood samples gave a median of around 140,000 T cells and 82,636 unique TCRs, with a median clonality of about 0.078. The study was an exploratory multi-omic analysis of somatic, immune and clinical correlates of response to PD-L1 blockade with atezolizumab in urothelial cancer. TCR sequencing covered pretreatment tumor samples and matched, serially collected peripheral blood taken before and after atezolizumab treatment. Durable clinical benefit meant progression-free survival longer than 6 months, and TCR features were also tested against progression-free and overall survival. Whole exome sequencing and RNA sequencing of pretreatment tumors were performed alongside TCR sequencing in the same patients. Nine patients achieved durable clinical benefit and approximately 20 did not. Just over 28 patients had pretreatment blood TCR-seq, about 25 had at least one posttreatment blood collection, and about 25 had tumor TCR-seq.

Spanning cysteine to phenylalanine, the CDR3 consists of 16 amino acids. The kept DNA is CDR3 alone, 48 bases in frame from the first base. Cut back by 10 bases and 0 bases, the V and J ends lie 20 bases apart. Reading the germline V gene (reference sequence) gives CDR1 LNHDA and CDR2 SQIVND. In regard to this clone: Its antigen target is currently unknown. No per-base quality is available; no much larger clone lies one base away.

General conclusions and limits of the study: Patients with durable benefit showed greater expansion of tumor-associated TCR clones in peripheral blood 3 weeks after starting treatment (n ≈ 23, p = 0.022). Because the sample size was small (n of about 27) and many exploratory analyses were performed, the results are intended to be hypothesis-generating. Improved progression-free and overall survival was associated with having pretreatment peripheral blood TCR clonality below the median.

Synthetic TCR analog templates were spiked into each PCR so that absolute template abundance could be estimated from read counts. TCRbeta CDR3 regions were amplified from genomic DNA with bias-controlled V and J gene primers using the immunoSEQ assay. Sequencing of rearranged TCRbeta segments was done at approximately 20X coverage. The paper's processing steps were these. Clustering was used to correct sequencing errors, and CDR3s were annotated against IMGT so that V, D and J genes could be assigned. Downstream analyses used only productive TCRbeta rearrangements, leaving out any out-of-frame or stop-codon sequences. Clonality was calculated as one minus the Shannon entropy normalized by the log of the number of unique productive sequences. Fisher's exact test with Benjamini-Hochberg correction, using a cutoff of adjusted p below 0.01, was how clones that differed between time points or between blood and tumor were identified. The table comes from immuneACCESS by way of TCRdb, which keeps in-frame sequences with V and J called. Part of the clones is missing from these tables; in studies checked, under half for an unresolved V gene and the rest for unknown reasons. V, J and clone size are those of that table, while D and trimming were read from the DNA. In this sample the table shows roughly 87,000 clones, around 90% of which occur a single time. Roughly 5.2% of the sample is in the top ten clones.

The cohort comprised 29 patients with locally advanced or metastatic urothelial carcinoma treated at Memorial Sloan Kettering on a trial protocol. Peripheral blood mononuclear cells were collected from each patient pretreatment and during treatment, giving between 1 and 8 total time points per patient. The Qiagen DNeasy Blood extraction kit was used to purify genomic DNA from total PBMCs and from tumor samples. PBMCs were collected pretreatment and during treatment and were isolated and stored as previously described. The V gene is TRBV19 and the J gene is TRBJ2-3; tentative D gene TRBD1, with 6 bases matching. The sequence was obtained from a woman between 65 and 79 years old with urothelial cancer. Specimen: PBMCs, collected around atezolizumab (anti-PD-L1) treatment. CDR3 loop: CATAPSTGRSTDTQYF. The sequenced DNA: TGTGCCACCGCGCCCTCGACAGGCCGAAGCACAGATACGCAGTATTTT.